This T cell receptor beta chain is from a study of CD8 T cells in Susac syndrome. Study observations and caveats: Where Susac syndrome CD4+ T cell repertoires were concerned, no clonal expansion was evident.

The germline V gene encodes CDR1 SGHRS and CDR2 YFSETQ. This CDR3 has 14 amino acids. The ends lost 5 bases at V and 3 bases at J; junction bases unmatched: 4. RNA was extracted with the RNeasy kit, and a quantity of roughly 0.45 to 1 ug was reverse transcribed using random hexamers. Across 54 Vbeta and 13 Jbeta, TCR beta CDR3 was amplified with immunoSEQ multiplex PCR. TCRdb re-derived calls from the immunoSEQ multiplex PCR reads in MiXCR, one entry per CDR3 protein. The data contain under 200,000 distinct CDR3 sequences, about 91% of them singletons. This clonotype was seen a few times. Its antigen is not identified. CD8+ and CD4+ T cells circulating in blood were sequenced for TCR beta. Patients with Susac syndrome fulfilled recently defined diagnostic criteria for definite or probable disease.

This clonotype originated in a human donor with Susac syndrome. The V gene is TRBV5-1, the J gene TRBJ2-1, with TRBD2 matching 8 bases. The sample was CD4+ T cells from PBMCs. The CDR3 coding sequence is TGCGCCAGCAGTTCGGGACTAGTCTACAATGAGCAGTTCTTC. Translated, it gives CASSSGLVYNEQFF.